The rows below give T cell receptor beta chains drawn from one sample of a study of blood T cell repertoires in COVID-19. TCRdb's copy holds only in-frame clones and misses some; the assay was immunoSEQ multiplex PCR. This sample has 100,000 to 140,000 clones; about 80% occur once, and the top ten carry about 4.5%. The sequenced sample was peripheral blood. These receptors came from a man between 65 and 80 years old with acute or convalescent COVID-19. Each CDR3 is given with its conserved first and last residue. Each record gives: V gene, CDR3 protein.

TRBV19,CASSLTPPPTNEKLFF
TRBV11-2,CASSLLGQGIHF
TRBV6-2/TRBV6-3,CASSGGTASGNTIYF
TRBV6-5,CATGWAGSYEQYF
TRBV9,CASSVGRGQGPEPLHF
TRBV2,CASSVEGENYGYTF
TRBV6-5,CASSPFGGPGRAFF
TRBV7-2,CASSLDQGGGYTF
TRBV24-1,CATSDSSGGALNTQYF
TRBV7-8,CASSLVVLQTGSPEDEQFF
TRBV25-1,CASNKDSTINEQFF
TRBV3-1/TRBV3-2,CASSQVERYGYTF
TRBV6-2/TRBV6-3,CASSIRTGMKTQYF
TRBV5-1,CASSLIGSYGYTF
TRBV7-6,CASSPPGGPNTGELFF
TRBV5-1,CASRGQGRTNTEAFF
TRBV9,CASSVAERGGSYNEQFF
TRBV9,CASSVGETGPHEQFF
TRBV2,CASGGQVRMSYTF
TRBV3-1/TRBV3-2,CASSQYAGLMYNEQFF
TRBV7-8,CASSRDRVDQPQHF
TRBV5-1,CASSAGQALDLNEQFF
TRBV2,CASRDRTGSVREKLFF
TRBV4-3,CASSQDPTGATYEQYF
TRBV11-2,CASSLGSRTDTQYF
TRBV7-3,CASSSRQGQETQYF
TRBV14,CASSRRTGGIEETQYF
TRBV3-1/TRBV3-2,CASSQWDRGNYGYTF
TRBV29-1,CSATGTGDEKLFF
TRBV4-3,CASSPGGGNGELFF
TRBV19,CASSMVPDRPTNEKLFF
TRBV7-2,CASRSDRGGNSPLHF
TRBV19,CASSRQGRTEAFF
TRBV6-1,CASRETGRGVTDTQYF
TRBV6-6,CASMIKRGGLYEQYF
TRBV24-1,CATSASGVGNQPQHF
TRBV10-3,CAISPGQGAHEQYF
TRBV7-6,CASSFDYSTDTQYF
TRBV5-1,CASSLVGTGETYEQYF
TRBV19,CASSAKGVFDEQFF
TRBV12-3/TRBV12-4,CASMSYNSPLHF
TRBV25-1,CASSELTGGFIEQYF
TRBV6-6,CASSPGQGLGSYEQYF